A single sample gave rise to the 26 T cell receptor beta chains below, sequenced in a study of shared clonotypes between healthy human individuals. Assay: immunoSEQ multiplex PCR; the TCRdb copy retains only in-frame clones and omits some. Of 170,000 or so clones in the sample, approximately 70% were seen once. The sample taken for sequencing was memory CD4+ T cells sorted from blood. As for subset: CD45RA-negative fraction. The receptor set was obtained from a man aged 25-45 years in good health.

The chain recombines TRBV5-1 with TRBJ2-2; D remains ambiguous. This CDR3 comprises 12 residues. Trimming cost V 4 bases and J 2 bases, with 3 bases left between them. Germline V gene lookup returns CDR1 SGHRS and CDR2 YFSETQ. CDR3 bases: TGCGCCAGCAGCCCAAACACCGGGGAGCTGTTTTTT. Translating gives CASSPNTGELFF.

The gene calls are TRBV18 and TRBJ2-1; D gene unclear. The V gene's germline CDR1 is KGHSH and CDR2 LQKENI. Trimming removed 6 bases at V and 6 bases at J, with 21 bases between. The CDR3 spans 16 residues. The CDR3 DNA sequence: TGTGCCAGCTCCCCCTTGTCCGGAATGTGGTCCAATGAGCAGTTCTTC. It translates to CASSPLSGMWSNEQFF.

This chain connects TRBV7-8 to TRBJ2-5; possibly TRBD1 for D (7 bases). V was shortened by 8 bases and J by 5 bases, with 18 bases between the two germline ends. Germline V gene lookup returns CDR1 SGHVS and CDR2 FQNEAQ. The CDR3 length is 14 residues. CDR3 nucleotides: TGTGCCAGCTCAGGGGGGTGGGCGAGGGAGACCCAGTACTTC. Protein: CASSGGWARETQYF.

The chain carries TRBV11-2 and TRBJ2-3; 10 bases align to TRBD2. V dropped 3 bases and J dropped 4; count of bases not matched to a gene: 1. The CDR3 totals 14 residues. Germline CDR1 SGHAT, CDR2 FQNNGV. CDR3: CASSFSGRPDTQYF. DNA of the CDR3: TGTGCCAGCAGCTTTAGCGGGAGGCCAGATACGCAGTATTTT.

The table lists this clone with a count of one. The chain has TRBV7-2 and TRBJ1-5; D remains unclear. The CDR3 has 13 residues. Trimming stripped 5 bases from V and 5 bases from J, with 10 bases between. Germline loops: CDR1 SGHTA, CDR2 FQGNSA. In DNA form, the CDR3 reads TGTGCCAGCAGCCAATCGTACGATCAGCCCCAGCATTTT. This sequence encodes CASSQSYDQPQHF.

Only one count was recorded for this clone. The chain combines TRBV29-1 with TRBJ1-2; tentatively, D is TRBD1 (6 bases). Per the germline V gene, CDR1 is SQVTM and CDR2 is ANQGSEA. Trimming pared 4 bases from V and 8 bases from J, leaving 17 bases between. The CDR3 runs 13 residues. The CDR3 DNA reads as TGCAGCGTTGTGGGCAGTGGGGGCGGGGGCTACACCTTC. This gives the protein CSVVGSGGGGYTF. The variable domain in full, completed from reference TRBV29-1 and TRBJ1-2, reads SAVISQKPSRDICQRGTSLTIQCQVDSQVTMMFWYRQQPGQSLTLIATANQGSEATYESGFVIDKFPISRPNLTFSTLTVSNMSPEDSSIYLCSVVGSGGGGYTFGSGTRLTVV.

The table lists this clone with many counts. The CDR3, as DNA: TGTGCCAGTAGTCCCATGGGACTAGCGGGGGGCCGGGACAATGAGCAGTTCTTC. Protein sequence: CASSPMGLAGGRDNEQFF. The V gene is TRBV19, the J gene TRBJ2-1, with 15 bases fitting TRBD2. The CDR3 sequence is 18 residues long. Germline CDR1 reads LNHDA; CDR2 reads SQIVND (reference sequence). Trimming removed 5 bases from V and 5 bases from J; junction bases left unmatched: 10.

The chain is built from TRBV6-1 and TRBJ2-1, with 10 bases fitting TRBD1. Germline CDR1 and CDR2: MNHNS and SASEGT. The J segment lost 2 bases and the V segment lost 6 bases, leaving 1 base of the junction unmatched. This CDR3 contains 14 residues. The CDR3: CASSGTGAYNEQFF. In DNA form, the CDR3 reads TGTGCCAGCAGCGGGACAGGGGCCTACAATGAGCAGTTCTTC.

This sequence joins TRBV18 and TRBJ1-5; 7 nucleotides line up with TRBD1. The CDR3 loop spans 18 amino acids. CDR1 is KGHSH, CDR2 LQKENI, per germline. With V trimmed by 2 bases and J by 4 bases, 14 bases remained unmatched. In nucleotides, the CDR3 is TGTGCCAGCTCACCAGGGGCCCGTATGACAGGGATGAATCAGCCCCAGCATTTT. Its translation is CASSPGARMTGMNQPQHF. The entire variable domain, with the rest obtained from reference TRBV18 and TRBJ1-5, is as follows: NAGVMQNPRHLVRRRGQEARLRCSPMKGHSHVYWYRQLPEEGLKFMVYLQKENIIDESGMPKERFSAEFPKEGPSILRIQQVVRGDSAAYFCASSPGARMTGMNQPQHFGDGTRLSIL.

This chain connects TRBV5-1 to TRBJ1-4; the match to TRBD1 covers 10 bases. With V trimmed by 4 bases and J by 8 bases, 8 bases remained unmatched. This CDR3 region has 15 residues. Germline CDR1 SGHRS, CDR2 YFSETQ. This CDR3 reads CASSPGDRGGEKLFF. As DNA, the CDR3 is TGCGCCAGCAGCCCGGGGGACAGGGGAGGGGAAAAACTGTTTTTT. The full variable domain, its missing parts supplied by reference TRBV5-1 and TRBJ1-4, is KAGVTQTPRYLIKTRGQQVTLSCSPISGHRSVSWYQQTPGQGLQFLFEYFSETQRNKGNFPGRFSGRQFSNSRSEMNVSTLELGDSALYLCASSPGDRGGEKLFFGSGTQLSVL.

The chain uses TRBV7-3 and TRBJ2-7; 7 bases map to TRBD2. The junction had 7 bases not matched to a gene; V was cut back by 2 bases and J by 3 bases. Germline CDR1 SGHTA, CDR2 FQGTGA. This CDR3 has 15 residues. CDR3 amino acids: CASSLGPREHYEQYF. The CDR3 DNA sequence: TGTGCCAGCAGCTTAGGCCCGCGGGAGCACTACGAGCAGTACTTC.

V and J are TRBV18 and TRBJ2-2; D might be TRBD1 (5 bases). The CDR3 totals 16 residues. Trimming cost V 3 bases and J 0 bases, with 11 bases left between them. Germline CDR1 KGHSH, CDR2 LQKENI. Here the CDR3 DNA reads TGTGCCAGCTCACCTGGACAAGTCACGAACACCGGGGAGCTGTTTTTT. Encoded protein: CASSPGQVTNTGELFF.

This chain links TRBV5-6 with TRBJ1-5, with a possible D match to TRBD1 (6 bases). Germline V CDR1 and CDR2: SGHDT, YYEEEE. This CDR3 spans 14 amino acids. Trimming took 0 bases from V and 3 from J, leaving 7 bases between them. The CDR3 DNA follows: TGTGCCAGCAGCTTGGCAGGGGCCAATCAGCCCCAGCATTTT. The encoded protein is CASSLAGANQPQHF.

The chain employs TRBV27 and TRBJ2-5; TRBD2 agrees at 10 bases. The CDR3 is made up of 17 amino acids. CDR1 is MNHEY, CDR2 SMNVEV, per germline (reference sequence). J gave up 4 bases and V 2 bases, and 10 bases lay outside the gene matches. The CDR3: CASSLLGLAGERETQYF. The CDR3 DNA reads as TGTGCCAGCAGTTTACTTGGGCTAGCGGGAGAGCGAGAGACCCAGTACTTC.

V and J are TRBV9 and TRBJ2-5; weak D call: TRBD1 (6 bases). From germline, CDR1 is SGDLS and CDR2 YYNGEE. V was trimmed by 0 bases and J by 3 bases, leaving 12 bases between them. The CDR3 is 15 amino acids. The CDR3, as DNA: TGTGCCAGCAGCGTAGCCGGACAGAGAGAAGAGACCCAGTACTTC. It is translated as CASSVAGQREETQYF.

This sequence joins TRBV10-3 and TRBJ2-5; the match to TRBD2 covers 9 bases. The V gene's germline CDR1 is ENHRY and CDR2 SYGVKD. CDR3 length equals 14 residues. V lost 5 bases to trimming and J lost 2 bases; unmatched junction nucleotides: 3. CDR3 sequence: CAISRLAEQETQYF. The CDR3 DNA sequence: TGTGCCATCAGTCGACTAGCGGAACAAGAGACCCAGTACTTC.

DNA of the CDR3: TGTGCCAGTAGTATAGTCGCAGTCGTCTCTGGGGCCAACGTCCTGACTTTC. This sequence encodes CASSIVAVVSGANVLTF. The chain has TRBV19 and TRBJ2-6; D gene uncertain. The V end lost 1 base, the J end lost 0 bases, and 10 bases lay between the germline ends. This CDR3 comprises 17 residues. In germline, CDR1 is LNHDA, CDR2 SQIVND (reference sequence).

In nucleotides, the CDR3 is TGCGCCAGCAGCTTCGGGGGACCTTTGAGGGAGCAGTACTTC. Its translation is CASSFGGPLREQYF. This sequence joins TRBV5-1 and TRBJ2-7; maybe TRBD2 (6 bases). The CDR3 spans 14 residues. Trimming cost V 2 bases and J 7 bases, with 16 bases left between them. Germline V gene data show CDR1 as SGHRS and CDR2 as YFSETQ.

This chain uses TRBV2 with TRBJ1-2; a possible D gene is TRBD1 (5 bases). V was shortened by 7 bases and J by 6 bases, with 18 bases between the two germline ends. Germline V gene data show CDR1 as SNHLY and CDR2 as FYNNEI. The CDR3 covers 14 residues. CDR3 nucleotides: TGTGCCAGCACCGACAGTGTTAGTCAAGATGGCTACACCTTC. Protein: CASTDSVSQDGYTF.

The chain combines TRBV29-1 with TRBJ2-4; possibly TRBD1 for D (6 bases). CDR1 and CDR2 (germline): SQVTM, ANQGSEA. The CDR3 runs to 13 residues. Trimming stripped 3 bases from V and 2 bases from J, with 8 bases between. CDR3: CSVEGATKNIQYF. The CDR3 region has the DNA TGCAGCGTTGAGGGGGCGACCAAAAACATTCAGTACTTC. The whole variable domain, filled in from reference TRBV29-1 and TRBJ2-4, reads SAVISQKPSRDICQRGTSLTIQCQVDSQVTMMFWYRQQPGQSLTLIATANQGSEATYESGFVIDKFPISRPNLTFSTLTVSNMSPEDSSIYLCSVEGATKNIQYFGAGTRLSVL.

This chain links TRBV7-9 with TRBJ2-1; D may be TRBD2 (6 bases). The CDR3 sequence is 16 residues long. Trimming stripped 5 bases from V and 8 bases from J, with 22 bases between. From germline, CDR1 is SEHNR and CDR2 FQNEAQ (reference sequence). The CDR3 nucleotides are TGTGCCAGCAGCCCGGACGGGAGCGGAGGTAGGCATGAGCAGTTCTTC. Translated: CASSPDGSGGRHEQFF.

Here the CDR3 reads CSVEGNTEAFF. The CDR3 DNA follows: TGCAGCGTGGAGGGGAACACTGAAGCTTTCTTT. This chain joins TRBV29-1 and TRBJ1-1; D gene unclear. Trimming left V 6 bases short and J 1 base short, with 6 bases between. CDR1 and CDR2 from the germline V gene are SQVTM and ANQGSEA. The CDR3 runs 11 residues.

The rearrangement uses TRBV9 and TRBJ2-5; D is unresolved. V shed 5 bases and J shed 7 bases, with 9 bases lying between them. Germline loops: CDR1 SGDLS, CDR2 YYNGEE. The CDR3 runs to 11 residues. The CDR3 DNA reads as TGTGCCAGCAGATCATCTGGGACCCAGTACTTC. This encodes CASRSSGTQYF. The whole variable domain, remainder taken from reference TRBV9 and TRBJ2-5, is DSGVTQTPKHLITATGQRVTLRCSPRSGDLSVYWYQQSLDQGLQFLIQYYNGEERAKGNILERFSAQQFPDLHSELNLSSLELGDSALYFCASRSSGTQYFGPGTRLLVL.

With regard to this clone: Other nucleotide sequences from this sample produce the same CDR3. This chain joins TRBV9 and TRBJ2-2; 7 nucleotides agree with TRBD2. Trimming at V came to 2 bases and at J to 3 bases, leaving 7 bases not matched to a gene. The germline V gene encodes CDR1 SGDLS and CDR2 YYNGEE. The CDR3 is 16 amino acids. In nucleotides, the CDR3 is TGTGCCAGCAGCGTGTTAGCGGGCGAATACACCGGGGAGCTGTTTTTT. Its protein product is CASSVLAGEYTGELFF. The full variable domain, completed using reference TRBV9 and TRBJ2-2, is DSGVTQTPKHLITATGQRVTLRCSPRSGDLSVYWYQQSLDQGLQFLIQYYNGEERAKGNILERFSAQQFPDLHSELNLSSLELGDSALYFCASSVLAGEYTGELFFGEGSRLTVL.

The V call is TRBV25-1, the J call TRBJ2-3, with D perhaps matching TRBD1 (6 bases). Trimming left V 6 bases short and J 4 bases short, with 20 bases between. The length of the CDR3 is 16 residues. Germline CDR1 is MGHDK and CDR2 is SYGVNS. CDR3: CASSANIPGHADTQYF. In DNA form, the CDR3 reads TGTGCCAGCAGCGCCAATATCCCGGGACACGCAGATACGCAGTATTTT.

The rearrangement joins TRBV7-2 to TRBJ2-3; 11 bases match TRBD2. V lost 2 bases and J lost 3; bases outside the gene matches: 1. CDR3 length equals 15 residues. Germline V CDR1 and CDR2: SGHTA, FQGNSA. CDR3 region: CASSLRLAGTDTQYF. Here the CDR3 DNA reads TGTGCCAGCAGCTTAAGACTAGCGGGAACAGATACGCAGTATTTT.